This is a list of T cell receptor beta chains from one sample in a study of breast tumors, draining lymph nodes, adjacent tissues. A single record per CDR3 protein comes from TCRdb applying MiXCR to the multiplex PCR reads. This sample yields approximately 130,000 distinct CDR3 sequences, of which approximately 20% are seen a single time; roughly 2.6% belongs to the top ten. Sequencing was performed on axillary lymph node tissue. These TCRs come from a female donor with breast cancer. Some clones in this sample may be carry-over from other donors' samples. Each CDR3 is given with its conserved first and last residue. Each record gives: J gene, clone size, D gene, CDR3 length, V gene, CDR3 protein, CDR3 DNA. The D gene is left open where the match is weak. Clone size is stated in some rows and not others, as once, few, many or a class when expanded.

TRBJ2-7,many,TRBD2,16,TRBV2,CASSGSRLAGSYEQYF,TGTGCCAGCAGTGGTTCGAGATTAGCGGGGTCCTACGAGCAGTACTTC
TRBJ2-7,many,NA,12,TRBV20-1,CSARDRAYEQYF,TGCAGTGCTAGAGACAGGGCCTACGAGCAGTACTTC
TRBJ2-7,many,TRBD1,15,TRBV4-1,CASSTGQGPSYEQYF,TGCGCCAGCAGCACCGGACAGGGTCCCTCCTACGAGCAGTACTTC
TRBJ2-7,many,NA,14,TRBV5-6,CASSTGPGSYEQYF,TGTGCCAGCAGCACCGGGCCAGGGTCCTACGAGCAGTACTTC
TRBJ1-4,NA,NA,15,TRBV27,CASSLSGHQGEKLFF,TGTGCCAGCAGTTTATCAGGGCACCAAGGGGAAAAACTGTTTTTT
TRBJ2-3,few,NA,14,TRBV5-1,CASSYFTSTDTQYF,TGCGCCAGCAGCTACTTCACTAGCACAGATACGCAGTATTTT
TRBJ1-1,NA,NA,14,TRBV7-6,CASSLTGRSTEAFF,TGTGCCAGCAGCTTAACAGGGAGGAGCACTGAAGCTTTCTTT
TRBJ2-7,many,NA,16,TRBV20-1,CSASPFTGTTRYEQYF,TGCAGTGCGAGCCCCTTTACAGGGACTACTCGGTACGAGCAGTACTTC
TRBJ2-3,many,NA,14,TRBV6-1,CATKRTESTDTQYF,TGTGCCACAAAAAGGACGGAGAGCACAGATACGCAGTATTTT
TRBJ2-1,many,TRBD2,16,TRBV20-1,CSARGLAASSYNEQFF,TGCAGTGCTAGGGGACTAGCAGCGAGCTCCTACAATGAGCAGTTCTTC
TRBJ2-5,many,NA,14,TRBV7-2,CASSLVRETRTQYF,TGTGCCAGCAGCTTAGTACGGGAAACGAGGACCCAGTACTTC
TRBJ1-5,few,NA,15,TRBV4-1,CASGQVHRERQPQHF,TGCGCCAGCGGCCAAGTTCACAGGGAGAGGCAGCCCCAGCATTTT
TRBJ2-7,many,TRBD2,17,TRBV7-8,CASSLGASGRGYYEQYF,TGTGCCAGCAGCTTAGGGGCTAGCGGGAGGGGATACTACGAGCAGTACTTC
TRBJ1-4,many,TRBD1,16,TRBV15,CATSRDPGTGGVKLFF,TGTGCCACCAGCAGAGATCCCGGGACAGGGGGCGTGAAACTGTTTTTT
TRBJ2-5,NA,TRBD2,15,TRBV18,CASSPPGTRKETQYF,TGTGCCAGCTCACCACCCGGGACTAGGAAAGAGACCCAGTACTTC
TRBJ2-7,many,TRBD2,16,TRBV20-1,CSARAFSGRAENEQYF,TGCAGTGCTAGAGCCTTTAGCGGGAGGGCCGAAAACGAGCAGTACTTC
TRBJ2-3,many,NA,13,TRBV6-5,CASSYRQGGTQYF,TGTGCCAGCAGTTACAGGCAGGGCGGTACGCAGTATTTT